The 32 T cell receptor beta chains listed next were all sequenced from one sample in a study of blood T cell repertoires in COVID-19. Generated by immunoSEQ multiplex PCR, the TCRdb table keeps only in-frame clones and is missing some. The top ten hold approximately 18% of the sample, which has about 170,000 clones, about 83% seen once. Sequenced: peripheral blood. The receptors come from a woman aged 70-85 years who had recovered from COVID-19.

This CDR3 is CATSRDLSSNYGYTF. Here the CDR3 DNA reads TGTGCCACCAGCAGAGATCTAAGCTCAAACTATGGCTACACCTTC. The V and J genes are TRBV15 and TRBJ1-2; no clear D gene. The V and J ends lost 0 bases and 2 bases respectively, with 10 bases between them. From germline, CDR1 is LNHNV and CDR2 YYDKDF (reference sequence). The CDR3 is made up of 15 amino acids.

The V gene is TRBV3-1 (or the pseudogene TRBV3-2), the J gene TRBJ2-3; 15 bases fit TRBD2. The germline CDR1 and CDR2 sequences are LGHDT and YNNKEL (reference sequence). The CDR3 has 21 residues. V shed 2 bases and J 3 bases; nucleotides not matched to a gene: 15. The CDR3 region has the DNA TGTGCCAGCAGCCAATCCCCCCCGGGACTAGCGGGAGGTCTGGGGACAGATACGCAGTATTTT. This sequence encodes CASSQSPPGLAGGLGTDTQYF.

The chain carries TRBV2 and TRBJ1-1, with a possible D match to TRBD1 (5 bases). CDR1 is SNHLY and CDR2 is FYNNEI in the germline V gene. The V end lost 6 bases, the J end lost 3 bases, and 20 bases lay between the germline ends. The CDR3 runs 16 residues. Written as DNA, the CDR3 is TGTGCCAGCAGGCGACCGGGGGGGGACGGCTACACTGAAGCTTTCTTT. Its translation: CASRRPGGDGYTEAFF.

This rearrangement joins TRBV5-1 to TRBJ2-7; 7 nucleotides match TRBD1. V trimming: 4 bases; J trimming: 7 bases; junction bases outside the gene matches: 8. The CDR3 contains 13 residues. The germline V gene encodes CDR1 SGHRS and CDR2 YFSETQ. DNA of the CDR3: TGCGCCAGCAGCCCCGGGACAGTAAGAGAGCAGTACTTC. Amino acid sequence: CASSPGTVREQYF.

Here the CDR3 reads CASSPRVPGSSYEQYF. CDR3 nucleotides: TGTGCCAGCAGCCCCCGGGTACCCGGTAGCTCCTACGAGCAGTACTTC. The rearrangement joins TRBV3-1 (or the pseudogene TRBV3-2) to TRBJ2-7; D not certain. Germline V gives CDR1 LGHDT, CDR2 YNNKEL (reference sequence). The CDR3 extends over 16 amino acids. Between the trimmed V and J ends, which lost 4 bases and 0 bases, there was a span of 16 bases.

This sequence joins TRBV19 and TRBJ2-1, with D tentatively TRBD2 (5 bases). Germline values: CDR1 LNHDA, CDR2 SQIVND (reference sequence). V lost 3 bases, J lost 7 bases, and 13 bases lay in between. The CDR3 runs 14 residues. This CDR3 reads CASSIAGRGNEQFF. The CDR3 DNA sequence: TGTGCCAGTAGTATTGCGGGCCGGGGTAATGAGCAGTTCTTC.

This chain joins TRBV24-1 and TRBJ1-2; 9 nucleotides agree with TRBD1. Unmatched junction bases numbered 8, after V lost 4 bases and J lost 6 bases. CDR3 length: 15 residues. CDR1 and CDR2 from the germline V gene are KGHDR and SFDVKD. CDR3 DNA sequence: TGTGCCACCAGTGAGCCCCGGACAGGGGAGGATGGCTACACCTTC. It codes for CATSEPRTGEDGYTF.

This chain connects TRBV2 to TRBJ2-7, with TRBD1 matching over 9 bases. Looked up from germline, CDR1 is SNHLY and CDR2 is FYNNEI. The CDR3 loop spans 15 amino acids. V was pared by 4 bases and J by 6 bases, with 10 bases of the junction left unmatched. The CDR3 DNA reads as TGTGCCAGCAGTGCCCCCGGGACAGGGAAGCCCGAGCAGTACTTC. It specifies CASSAPGTGKPEQYF.

The gene calls are TRBV5-1 and TRBJ2-5, with 8 bases fitting TRBD2. With 0 bases clipped from V and 0 bases from J, the junction kept 10 bases outside the gene matches. This CDR3 has 18 amino acids. From germline, CDR1 is SGHRS and CDR2 YFSETQ. CDR3 sequence (DNA): TGCGCCAGCAGCTTGGCCTCGGGGGGGCTTACTTACCAAGAGACCCAGTACTTC. Amino acid sequence: CASSLASGGLTYQETQYF.

This clone was recorded once. The rearrangement links TRBV4-1 to TRBJ2-3; tentative D call: TRBD2 (6 bases). Deletions cut 2 bases from V and 2 bases from J, with 17 bases between. Germline CDR1 MGHRA, CDR2 YSYEKL. The CDR3 contains 17 residues. CDR3 sequence (DNA): TGCGCCAGCAGCCAACGGAATGGGCGGGGTTTCACAGATACGCAGTATTTT. This sequence encodes CASSQRNGRGFTDTQYF.

This sequence joins TRBV21-1 and TRBJ2-1; TRBD2, the D gene given by the table, was not confirmed from the DNA. TRBV21-1 corresponds to a pseudogene. The CDR3 has 14 amino acids. CDR3 nucleotide sequence: TGTGCCAGCACACAGCGGGGACCTTACAATGAGCAGTTCTTC. This codes for CASTQRGPYNEQFF.

The chain uses TRBV11-2 and TRBJ1-2; D remains unclear. Deletions cut 3 bases from V and 0 bases from J, with 14 bases between. The CDR3 has 16 residues. CDR1 is SGHAT, CDR2 FQNNGV, per germline. The CDR3 region has the DNA TGTGCCAGCAGCTTCGGGGTTTGGACCCCTAACTATGGCTACACCTTC. Protein product: CASSFGVWTPNYGYTF.

V is TRBV7-2 and J is TRBJ2-1, with 11 bases fitting TRBD2. CDR3 size: 15 residues. Germline loops: CDR1 SGHTA, CDR2 FQGNSA. V was pared by 5 bases and J by 4 bases, with 4 bases of the junction left unmatched. CDR3: CASSRLAGTYNEQFF. CDR3 in DNA: TGTGCCAGCAGCAGACTAGCGGGGACGTACAATGAGCAGTTCTTC.

The chain combines TRBV5-6 with TRBJ1-1, with TRBD1 matching over 7 bases. This CDR3 region has 15 residues. CDR1 and CDR2 from the germline V gene are SGHDT and YYEEEE. V shed 6 bases and J 1 base; nucleotides not matched to a gene: 9. For the CDR3, the DNA is TGTGCCAGCAACCCCAGGGGGACACGGAACACTGAAGCTTTCTTT. This encodes CASNPRGTRNTEAFF.

The chain combines TRBV9 with TRBJ2-7; 11 bases fit TRBD2. V was pared by 0 bases and J by 3 bases, with 11 bases of the junction left unmatched. Germline CDR1 reads SGDLS; CDR2 reads YYNGEE. The CDR3 length is 18 residues. The DNA of the CDR3 is TGTGCCAGCAGCGTAGCTTCTAGCGGGGGGTCCCACCTCTACGAGCAGTACTTC. The encoded protein is CASSVASSGGSHLYEQYF.

The V gene is TRBV10-1, the J gene TRBJ2-2, with D perhaps matching TRBD1 (6 bases). The germline V and J ends were trimmed by 6 bases and 0 bases, with 8 bases remaining between them. This CDR3 contains 14 residues. The germline gives CDR1 WNHNN, CDR2 SYGVQD (reference sequence). Here the CDR3 reads CASSQGSNTGELFF. The CDR3 DNA follows: TGCGCCAGCAGCCAGGGGTCGAACACCGGGGAGCTGTTTTTT.

This chain links TRBV2 with TRBJ1-4, with a weak D call TRBD1 (5 bases). This CDR3 contains 14 residues. Germline assignment: CDR1 SNHLY and CDR2 FYNNEI. Trimming removed 0 bases at V and 8 bases at J, with 10 bases between. CDR3 nucleotides: TGTGCCAGCAGTGAAGCCGGGCGGGGGGAAAAACTGTTTTTT. Amino acids: CASSEAGRGEKLFF.

This clone showed up just once. The chain recombines TRBV3-1 (or the pseudogene TRBV3-2) with TRBJ2-3, with TRBD2 matching 7 bases. This CDR3 comprises 16 residues. The trim removed 1 base at V and 2 bases at J, leaving 6 bases unmatched. The germline gives CDR1 LGHDT, CDR2 YNNKEL (reference sequence). The CDR3 reads CASSQGASGLTDTQYF. The CDR3 DNA reads as TGTGCCAGCAGCCAAGGGGCTAGCGGACTCACAGATACGCAGTATTTT.

This chain connects TRBV9 to TRBJ1-2; TRBD1 might be the D (5 bases). Per the germline V gene, CDR1 is SGDLS and CDR2 is YYNGEE. Trimming stripped 6 bases from V and 4 bases from J, with 13 bases between. This CDR3 comprises 13 residues. CDR3 sequence (DNA): TGTGCCAGCAACCGGGGCGGGGGCTATGGCTACACCTTC. Translated: CASNRGGGYGYTF.

The V gene is TRBV5-1, the J gene TRBJ2-7, with D hard to call. This CDR3 has 14 amino acids. The V end was cut by 5 bases, the J end by 4 bases, with 16 bases between. Germline CDR1 is SGHRS and CDR2 is YFSETQ. Here the CDR3 DNA reads TGCGCCAGCAGGGAAGTGGTAGGAGCTTACGAGCAGTACTTC. This encodes CASREVVGAYEQYF.

This sequence joins TRBV30 and TRBJ1-2, with 10 bases that match TRBD1. The germline V gene has CDR1 GTSNPN and CDR2 SVGIG (reference sequence). J lost 8 bases, V lost 2 bases, and 11 bases had no gene match. This CDR3 region has 15 residues. DNA for the CDR3: TGTGCCTGGAGTCGCATCGGGACAGGGGCTTGGGGCTACACCTTC. Its translation: CAWSRIGTGAWGYTF. Full variable domain (missing parts from reference TRBV30 and TRBJ1-2): SQTIHQWPATLVQPVGSPLSLECTVEGTSNPNLYWYRQAAGRGLQLLFYSVGIGQISSEVPQNLSASRPQDRQFILSSKKLLLSDSGFYLCAWSRIGTGAWGYTFGSGTRLTVV.

The V gene is TRBV6-4, the J gene TRBJ1-2; 8 bases align to TRBD1. CDR1 MRHNA and CDR2 SNTAGT come from the germline V gene. The CDR3 covers 14 residues. With 5 bases clipped from V and 5 bases from J, the junction kept 7 bases outside the gene matches. The CDR3 DNA reads TGTGCCAGCAGTAAGGACAGGGTTGGATATGGCTACACCTTC. The encoded protein is CASSKDRVGYGYTF.

This chain joins TRBV7-2 and TRBJ2-5; 8 nucleotides agree with TRBD1. With 5 bases clipped from V and 4 bases from J, the junction kept 6 bases outside the gene matches. Germline V gene lookup returns CDR1 SGHTA and CDR2 FQGNSA. This CDR3 spans 14 amino acids. The CDR3 region is CASSAPQGGETQYF. The CDR3 nucleotides read TGTGCCAGCAGCGCTCCACAGGGGGGAGAGACCCAGTACTTC.

The chain links TRBV19 to TRBJ1-2; 7 bases map to TRBD1. V dropped 3 bases and J dropped 6; count of bases not matched to a gene: 4. The germline V gene has CDR1 LNHDA and CDR2 SQIVND (reference sequence). This CDR3 spans 13 amino acids. CDR3 DNA: TGTGCCAGTAGTATGGGGCAGGGGGATGGCTACACCTTC. This translates into CASSMGQGDGYTF. The full variable domain, completed using reference TRBV19 and TRBJ1-2, is DGGITQSPKYLFRKEGQNVTLSCEQNLNHDAMYWYRQDPGQGLRLIYYSQIVNDFQKGDIAEGYSVSREKKESFPLTVTSAQKNPTAFYLCASSMGQGDGYTFGSGTRLTVV.

This chain uses TRBV12-3 or TRBV12-4 with TRBJ1-4; TRBD1 matches at 8 bases. V lost 6 bases to trimming and J lost 11 bases; unmatched junction nucleotides: 5. The CDR3 loop spans 12 amino acids. Here the CDR3 DNA reads TGTGCCAGCAGCCCGGACAGGGAGAAACTGTTTTTT. Its protein product is CASSPDREKLFF.

The J gene is TRBJ1-6, the V gene TRBV5-4, with TRBD1 matching over 7 bases. CDR3 size: 15 residues. CDR1 is SGHNT and CDR2 is YYREEE in the germline V gene (reference sequence). V was clipped by 3 bases and J by 8 bases; unmatched bases: 8. The CDR3, as DNA: TGTGCCAGCAGCTCATCGGGACAGTTTGATTCACCCCTCCACTTT. It encodes CASSSSGQFDSPLHF. Variable domain in full (rest from reference TRBV5-4 and TRBJ1-6): ETGVTQSPTHLIKTRGQQVTLRCSSQSGHNTVSWYQQALGQGPQFIFQYYREEENGRGNFPPRFSGLQFPNYSSELNVNALELDDSALYLCASSSSGQFDSPLHFGNGTRLTVT.

This rearrangement joins TRBV7-2 to TRBJ2-1; a possible D gene is TRBD1 (5 bases). CDR3 length: 12 residues. The V and J ends lost 5 bases and 12 bases respectively, with 14 bases between them. CDR1 SGHTA and CDR2 FQGNSA come from the germline V gene. For the CDR3, the DNA is TGTGCCAGCAGCACCGGACACTCACGGCAGTTCTTC. Its protein product is CASSTGHSRQFF.

The gene calls are TRBV5-4 and TRBJ1-1, with 10 positions matching TRBD1. With V trimmed by 4 bases and J by 5 bases, 11 bases remained unmatched. Germline CDR1 is SGHNT and CDR2 is YYREEE (reference sequence). The length of the CDR3 is 16 residues. The CDR3 loop reads CASSPRQGAAGTEAFF. The CDR3, as DNA: TGTGCCAGCAGCCCACGACAGGGGGCGGCGGGGACTGAAGCTTTCTTT.

The chain carries TRBV12-3 or TRBV12-4 and TRBJ2-7; D not resolved. V was clipped by 3 bases and J by 7 bases, with 10 bases between them. This CDR3 is built from 12 residues. The chain's CDR3 is CASSFLPPEQYF. CDR3 DNA: TGTGCCAGCAGTTTCCTCCCCCCGGAGCAGTACTTC.

V gene TRBV11-2 combines with J gene TRBJ1-1, with D possibly TRBD1 on 6 matching bases. This CDR3 has 13 residues. Germline loops: CDR1 SGHAT, CDR2 FQNNGV. V lost 8 bases to trimming and J lost 5 bases, with 15 bases between them. In nucleotides, the CDR3 is TGTGCCAGCGGAAACAGGGTGGGGACTGAAGCTTTCTTT. Protein sequence: CASGNRVGTEAFF.

The chain employs TRBV2 and TRBJ2-5, with D perhaps matching TRBD2 (5 bases). The V end lost 11 bases, the J end lost 1 base, and 14 bases lay between the germline ends. CDR1 and CDR2 (germline): SNHLY, FYNNEI. CDR3 size: 13 residues. The CDR3 here is CAAGGWAQETQYF. CDR3 DNA sequence: TGTGCCGCGGGTGGGTGGGCCCAAGAGACCCAGTACTTC.

This clone was recorded only once. V usage is TRBV5-5 and J usage is TRBJ1-1, with a possible D match to TRBD1 (6 bases). Trimming stripped 6 bases from V and 4 bases from J, with 16 bases between. The CDR3 contains 14 residues. Germline CDR1 reads SGHKS; CDR2 reads YYEKEE (reference sequence). CDR3: CASTPDSLGTEAFF. Here the CDR3 DNA reads TGTGCCAGCACCCCGGACAGTCTGGGCACTGAAGCTTTCTTT.